A selection of T cell receptor beta chains follows, all from one sample in a study of beta chain features in type 1 diabetes. Repertoires were generated with immunoSEQ multiplex PCR, while TCRdb's copy carries only in-frame clones and drops some. The sample has fewer than 350,000 clones, approximately 16% seen once; the top ten hold roughly 0.015%. The sequencing sample was made of naive CD4+ T cells from blood. These receptors were obtained from a young man with type 1 diabetes. The CDR3 runs from the conserved cysteine through the conserved F or W. The D gene is left open where the match is weak. Some rows mark clone size as missing; the rest say once, few, many or name a class of expanded clone.

d_gene,abundance,v_gene,j_gene,CDR3nt,CDR3aa
TRBD2,.,TRBV14,TRBJ2-7,TGTGCCAGCAGCCAAGATCTGGCGGGAGGGACCTACGAGCAGTACTTC,CASSQDLAGGTYEQYF
.,.,TRBV2,TRBJ1-1,TGTGCCAGCAGTTACCAGGATGGGACTGAAGCTTTCTTT,CASSYQDGTEAFF
.,few,TRBV30,TRBJ1-2,TGTGCCTGGAGTGTACGCAGGATCGGCTACACCTTC,CAWSVRRIGYTF
TRBD1,.,TRBV7-9,TRBJ2-7,TGTGCCAGCAGCGTCGGACAGGGGTCCCACGAGCAGTACTTC,CASSVGQGSHEQYF
TRBD2,.,TRBV11-2,TRBJ2-1,TGTGCCAGCAGCCCTAGAGGGGCGGGAGCGGTGAATGAGCAGTTCTTC,CASSPRGAGAVNEQFF
TRBD2,.,TRBV7-9,TRBJ2-1,TGTGCCCATGCGGGCGCTAGCGGGGACGCCTACAATGAGCAGTTCTTC,CAHAGASGDAYNEQFF
TRBD1,.,TRBV15,TRBJ2-7,TGTGCCACCAGCAGAGTGTCAGGGGGCTCCTACGAGCAGTACTTC,CATSRVSGGSYEQYF
.,.,TRBV6-6,TRBJ1-5,TGTGCCAGCAGTTACTATGAGTATCAGCCCCAGCATTTT,CASSYYEYQPQHF
TRBD1,.,TRBV28,TRBJ1-1,TGTGCCAGCAGTCTGGGGACAGGGGACACTGAAGCTTTCTTT,CASSLGTGDTEAFF
.,.,TRBV19,TRBJ2-1,TGTGCCACCCGCAAGGGGCTTAATGAGCAGTTCTTC,CATRKGLNEQFF
.,.,TRBV15,TRBJ2-5,TGTGCCACCAGCAGAGAGAGGTCAAAGAGCGAGACCCAGTACTTC,CATSRERSKSETQYF
TRBD1,.,TRBV30,TRBJ1-6,TGTGCCTGGAGTCGACAGGGGAATTCACCCCTCCACTTT,CAWSRQGNSPLHF
TRBD2,few,TRBV7-2,TRBJ2-7,TGTGCCAGCAGCCGGGGACTAGTAACCCTCGAGCAGTACTTC,CASSRGLVTLEQYF
TRBD2,.,TRBV7-2,TRBJ2-1,TGTGCCAGCAGCTCAGAGGGGACTAGCGGGAGGAATGAGCAGTTCTTC,CASSSEGTSGRNEQFF
.,.,TRBV11-2,TRBJ1-1,TGTGCCAGCAGCTTACCCGGGAACACTGAAGCTTTCTTT,CASSLPGNTEAFF
TRBD2,.,TRBV10-3,TRBJ2-3,TGTGCCATCAGTGAGTTGGCTAGCGGGGCTAGCACAGATACGCAGTATTTT,CAISELASGASTDTQYF
.,few,TRBV30,TRBJ1-2,TGTGCCTGGAGTGACGGGGGGAGCGGCTACACCTTC,CAWSDGGSGYTF
TRBD1,few,TRBV19,TRBJ2-7,TGTGCCAGTAGTAAAGGACAGGGACCCTACGAGCAGTACTTC,CASSKGQGPYEQYF
.,few,TRBV19,TRBJ2-6,TGTGCCAGTCCCCAGGGGTACTCTGGGGCCAACGTCCTGACTTTC,CASPQGYSGANVLTF
.,few,TRBV29-1,TRBJ1-3,TGCAGCGTTGAGCTCAGGGTTTCTGGAAACACCATATATTTT,CSVELRVSGNTIYF
.,.,TRBV19,TRBJ2-7,TGTGCCAGTAGTATACGGGGGACCTCCTACGAGCAGTACTTC,CASSIRGTSYEQYF
TRBD1,few,TRBV4-2,TRBJ2-1,TGTGCCAGCAGCCAACAACGTGACAGGGCGGAAGAGCAGTTCTTC,CASSQQRDRAEEQFF
TRBD2,.,TRBV4-3,TRBJ2-3,TGCGCCAGCAGCCCCGGGACTAGCGGGGGAACAGATACGCAGTATTTT,CASSPGTSGGTDTQYF
TRBD1,.,TRBV6-5,TRBJ1-2,TGTGCCAGCAGTTACACCGGACAGGGCGAGTATGGCTACACCTTC,CASSYTGQGEYGYTF
.,.,TRBV11-3,TRBJ2-1,TGTGCCAGCAGCGTCATTGACAATGAGCAGTTCTTC,CASSVIDNEQFF
.,few,TRBV7-9,TRBJ1-1,TGTGCCAGCAGCTTAACAACAGAGAACACTGAAGCTTTCTTT,CASSLTTENTEAFF
.,.,TRBV7-2,TRBJ2-7,TGTGCCAGCAGCTCGCGCCTTTTCTACGAGCAGTACTTC,CASSSRLFYEQYF
TRBD2,few,TRBV19,TRBJ2-7,TGTGCCAGTAGTCGGACTAGCGGGGCCTCCTACGAGCAGTACTTC,CASSRTSGASYEQYF
.,few,TRBV5-1,TRBJ2-7,TGCGCCAGCAGCATGGGGAATAGCGGCTTCTACGAGCAGTACTTC,CASSMGNSGFYEQYF
TRBD2,.,TRBV7-6,TRBJ2-5,TGTGCCAGCAGCTTAGAAGCGGGGTCGGGAGAGACCCAGTACTTC,CASSLEAGSGETQYF
TRBD2,few,TRBV2,TRBJ2-4,TGTGCCAGCAGCCTGATGGGAGGGGACATTCAGTACTTC,CASSLMGGDIQYF
.,.,TRBV29-1,TRBJ2-1,TGCAGCGCGGTCCTAGGAGGGAATGAGCAGTTCTTC,CSAVLGGNEQFF
TRBD2,few,TRBV7-8,TRBJ2-1,TGTGCCAGCAGCTTAGGGGGAATAGCGGGCCCAAATGAGCAGTTCTTC,CASSLGGIAGPNEQFF
.,few,TRBV11-2,TRBJ2-2,TGTGCCAGCTCCATTCGGACCGGGGAGCTGTTTTTT,CASSIRTGELFF
.,few,TRBV19,TRBJ2-1,TGTGCCAGTAGTATGGAGGGGAGCTCCTACAATGAGCAGTTCTTC,CASSMEGSSYNEQFF
.,.,TRBV7-9,TRBJ2-7,TGTGCCAGCAGCTCCGCCTATTTCTCCTACGAGCAGTACTTC,CASSSAYFSYEQYF
.,once,TRBV28,TRBJ2-7,TGTGCCAGCAGGCGGGGGCCCTCCTACGAGCAGTACTTC,CASRRGPSYEQYF
.,.,TRBV13,TRBJ2-1,TGTGCCAGCAGCTTAACCGCCACATACTCCTACAATGAGCAGTTCTTC,CASSLTATYSYNEQFF
TRBD1,few,TRBV7-9,TRBJ2-7,TGTGCCAGCAGCCCGCGGACAGGGGCCTACGAGCAGTACTTC,CASSPRTGAYEQYF
TRBD2,.,TRBV30,TRBJ2-7,TGTGCCTGGAGTGTACTGAGGACTAGCGGGAGGGTCTATGCAATCAGGAACGAGCAGTACTTC,CAWSVLRTSGRVYAIRNEQYF
.,few,TRBV6-5,TRBJ1-3,TGTGCCAGCAGTAAACAGCCTCTCTCTGGAAACACCATATATTTT,CASSKQPLSGNTIYF
.,.,TRBV10-2,TRBJ2-7,TGCGCCAGCGGGGAACAGGCCTACGAGCAGTACTTC,CASGEQAYEQYF